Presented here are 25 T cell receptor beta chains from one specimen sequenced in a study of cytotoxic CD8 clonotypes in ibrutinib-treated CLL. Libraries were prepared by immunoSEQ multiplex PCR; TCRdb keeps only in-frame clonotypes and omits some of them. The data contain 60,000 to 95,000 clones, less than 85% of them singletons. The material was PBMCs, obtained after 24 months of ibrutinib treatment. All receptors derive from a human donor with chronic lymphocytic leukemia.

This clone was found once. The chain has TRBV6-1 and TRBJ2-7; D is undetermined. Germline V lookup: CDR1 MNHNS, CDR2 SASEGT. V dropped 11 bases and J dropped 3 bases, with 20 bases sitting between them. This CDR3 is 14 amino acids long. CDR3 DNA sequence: TGTGCCCCTCGGAAGACACTTCCAAACTACGAGCAGTACTTC. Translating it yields CAPRKTLPNYEQYF.

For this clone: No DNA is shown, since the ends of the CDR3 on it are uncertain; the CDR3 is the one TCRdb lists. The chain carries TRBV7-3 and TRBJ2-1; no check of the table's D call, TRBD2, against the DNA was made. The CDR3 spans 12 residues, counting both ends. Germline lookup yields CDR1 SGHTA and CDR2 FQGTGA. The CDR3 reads CASSFAAGAKFF.

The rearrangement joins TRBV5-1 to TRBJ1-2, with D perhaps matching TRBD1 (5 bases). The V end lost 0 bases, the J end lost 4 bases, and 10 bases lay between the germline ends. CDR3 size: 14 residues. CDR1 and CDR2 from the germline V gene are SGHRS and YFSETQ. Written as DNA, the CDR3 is TGCGCCAGCAGCTTGGAAGGGGCCGGCTATGGCTACACCTTC. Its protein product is CASSLEGAGYGYTF.

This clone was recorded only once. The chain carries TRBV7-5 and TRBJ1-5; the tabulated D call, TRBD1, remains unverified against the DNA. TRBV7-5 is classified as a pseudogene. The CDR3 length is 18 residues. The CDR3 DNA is TGTGTCAGAAGCTTAGTTGTCGACAGCCCCCCACTCAATCAGCCCCAGCATTTT. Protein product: CVRSLVVDSPPLNQPQHF.

Written as DNA, the CDR3 is TGTGCCAGCAGCGTACCCAGCTCTGGGGCCAACGTCCTGACTTTC. It is translated as CASSVPSSGANVLTF. The chain joins TRBV9 to TRBJ2-6; no clear D gene. Trimming pared 1 base from V and 0 bases from J, leaving 5 bases between. Germline V CDR1 and CDR2: SGDLS, YYNGEE. The CDR3 is 15 residues long.

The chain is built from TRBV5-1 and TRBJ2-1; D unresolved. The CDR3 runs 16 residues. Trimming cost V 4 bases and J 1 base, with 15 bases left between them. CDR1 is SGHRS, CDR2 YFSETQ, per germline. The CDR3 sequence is CASSKLTAGSYNEQFF. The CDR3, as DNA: TGCGCCAGCAGCAAATTAACGGCTGGATCCTACAATGAGCAGTTCTTC.

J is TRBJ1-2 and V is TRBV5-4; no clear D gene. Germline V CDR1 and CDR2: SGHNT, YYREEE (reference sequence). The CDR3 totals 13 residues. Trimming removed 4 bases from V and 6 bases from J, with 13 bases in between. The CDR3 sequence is CASSATSVDGYTF. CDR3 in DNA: TGTGCCAGCAGCGCAACTTCGGTGGATGGCTACACCTTC.

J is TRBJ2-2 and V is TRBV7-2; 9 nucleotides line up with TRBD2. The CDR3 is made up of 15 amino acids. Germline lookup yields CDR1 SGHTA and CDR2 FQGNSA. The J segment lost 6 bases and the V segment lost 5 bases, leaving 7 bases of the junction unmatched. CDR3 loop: CASSDSGRFSGELFF. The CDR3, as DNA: TGTGCCAGCAGCGATAGCGGGAGATTCTCCGGGGAGCTGTTTTTT.

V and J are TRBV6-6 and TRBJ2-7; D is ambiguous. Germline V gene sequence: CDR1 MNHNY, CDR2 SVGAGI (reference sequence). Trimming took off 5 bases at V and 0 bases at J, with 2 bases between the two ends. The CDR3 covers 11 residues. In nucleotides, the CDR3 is TGTGCCAGCAGTGCCTCCTACGAGCAGTACTTC. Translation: CASSASYEQYF.

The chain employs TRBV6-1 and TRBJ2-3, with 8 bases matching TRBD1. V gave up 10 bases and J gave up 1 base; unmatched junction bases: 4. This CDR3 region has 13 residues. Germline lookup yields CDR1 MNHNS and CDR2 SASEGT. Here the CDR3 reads CAIVTGGTDTQYF. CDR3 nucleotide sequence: TGTGCCATCGTGACAGGGGGCACAGATACGCAGTATTTT.

The CDR3 bases are TGTGCCAGCAGTTTAGCGGGATCCCGCACAGATACGCAGTATTTT. It specifies CASSLAGSRTDTQYF. V and J are TRBV28 and TRBJ2-3, with D possibly TRBD2 on 6 matching bases. V was clipped by 2 bases and J by 1 base, with 10 bases between them. The CDR3 runs 15 residues. Per germline, CDR1 MDHEN and CDR2 SYDVKM.

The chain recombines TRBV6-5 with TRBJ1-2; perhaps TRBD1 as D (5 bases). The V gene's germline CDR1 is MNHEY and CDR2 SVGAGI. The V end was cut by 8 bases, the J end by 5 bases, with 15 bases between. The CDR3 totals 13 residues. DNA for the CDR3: TGTGCCAGCTCTGCCGGGACCTATTATGGCTACACCTTC. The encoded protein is CASSAGTYYGYTF.

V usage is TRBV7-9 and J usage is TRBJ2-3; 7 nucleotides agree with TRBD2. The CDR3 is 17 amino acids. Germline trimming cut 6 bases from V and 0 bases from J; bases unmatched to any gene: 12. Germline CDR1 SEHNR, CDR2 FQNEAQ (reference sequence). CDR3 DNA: TGTGCCAGCAGATCCTCAATTAGCGGGTCTAGCACAGATACGCAGTATTTT. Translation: CASRSSISGSSTDTQYF.

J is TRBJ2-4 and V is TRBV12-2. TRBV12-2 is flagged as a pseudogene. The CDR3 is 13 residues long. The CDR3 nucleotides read TGTGCAAGTCGCCTAGGAGTGGAATGCAATCAGTACTTC. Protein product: CASRLGVECNQYF.

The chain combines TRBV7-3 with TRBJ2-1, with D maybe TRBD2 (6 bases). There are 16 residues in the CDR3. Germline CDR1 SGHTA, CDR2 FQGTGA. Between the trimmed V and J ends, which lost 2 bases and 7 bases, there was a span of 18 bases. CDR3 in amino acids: CASSLGGRVSGNEQFF. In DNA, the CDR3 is TGTGCCAGCAGCTTAGGCGGTAGGGTTAGCGGAAATGAGCAGTTCTTC.

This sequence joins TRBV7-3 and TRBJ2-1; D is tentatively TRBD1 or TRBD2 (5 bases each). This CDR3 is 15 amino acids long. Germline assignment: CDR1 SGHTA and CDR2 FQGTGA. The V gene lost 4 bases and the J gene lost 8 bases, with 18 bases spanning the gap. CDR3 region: CASSSGTSFGYEQFF. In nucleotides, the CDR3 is TGTGCCAGCAGCTCCGGGACCTCATTTGGTTATGAGCAGTTCTTC.

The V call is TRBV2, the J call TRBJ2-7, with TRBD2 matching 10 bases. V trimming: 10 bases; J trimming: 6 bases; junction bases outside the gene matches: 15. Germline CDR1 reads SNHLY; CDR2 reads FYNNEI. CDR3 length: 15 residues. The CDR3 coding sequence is TGTGCCACCCAGGGGCTAGCGGGAGAGCGAGCCGAGCAGTACTTC. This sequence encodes CATQGLAGERAEQYF.

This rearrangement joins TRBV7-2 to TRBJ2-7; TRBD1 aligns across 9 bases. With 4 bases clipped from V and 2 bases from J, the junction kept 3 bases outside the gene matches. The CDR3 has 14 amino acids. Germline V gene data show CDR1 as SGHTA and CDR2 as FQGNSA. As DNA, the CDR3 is TGTGCCAGCAGCTGGGACAGGGTGGCCTACGAGCAGTACTTC. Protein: CASSWDRVAYEQYF.

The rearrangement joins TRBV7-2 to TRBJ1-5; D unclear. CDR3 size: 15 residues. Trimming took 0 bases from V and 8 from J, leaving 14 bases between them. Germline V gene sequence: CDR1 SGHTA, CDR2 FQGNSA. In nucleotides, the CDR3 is TGTGCCAGCAGCTTAGCCGGTAGACCTGCCGAGCCCCAGCATTTT. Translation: CASSLAGRPAEPQHF. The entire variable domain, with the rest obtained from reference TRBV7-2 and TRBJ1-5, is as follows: GAGVSQSPSNKVTEKGKDVELRCDPISGHTALYWYRQSLGQGLEFLIYFQGNSAPDKSGLPSDRFSAERTGGSVSTLTIQRTQQEDSAVYLCASSLAGRPAEPQHFGDGTRLSIL.

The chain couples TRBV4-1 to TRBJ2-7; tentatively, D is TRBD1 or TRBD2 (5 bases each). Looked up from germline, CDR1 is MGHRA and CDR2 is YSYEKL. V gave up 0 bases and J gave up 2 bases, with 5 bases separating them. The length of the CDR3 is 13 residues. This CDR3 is CASSQEGAYEQYF. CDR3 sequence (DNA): TGCGCCAGCAGCCAAGAGGGGGCCTACGAGCAGTACTTC.

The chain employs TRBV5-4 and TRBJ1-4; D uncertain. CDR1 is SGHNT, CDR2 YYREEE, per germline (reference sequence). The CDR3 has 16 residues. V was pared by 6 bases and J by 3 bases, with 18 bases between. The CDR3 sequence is CASTADGGGSNEKLFF. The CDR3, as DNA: TGTGCCAGCACCGCGGACGGTGGAGGGTCTAATGAAAAACTGTTTTTT.

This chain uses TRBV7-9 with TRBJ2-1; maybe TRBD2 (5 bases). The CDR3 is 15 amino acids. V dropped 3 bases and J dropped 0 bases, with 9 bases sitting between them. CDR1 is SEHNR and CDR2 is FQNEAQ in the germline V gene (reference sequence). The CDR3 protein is CASSFLAGSYNEQFF. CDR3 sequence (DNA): TGTGCCAGCAGCTTTCTGGCGGGCTCCTACAATGAGCAGTTCTTC.

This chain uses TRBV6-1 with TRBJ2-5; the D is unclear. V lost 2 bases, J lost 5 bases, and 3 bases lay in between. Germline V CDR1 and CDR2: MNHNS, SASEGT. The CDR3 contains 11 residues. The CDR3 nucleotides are TGTGCCAGCAGTGAAAGTGAGACCCAGTACTTC. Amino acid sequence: CASSESETQYF.

The CDR3, as DNA: TGTGCCAGCAGTCGACAGGGGAGACCCTACGAGCAGTACTTC. Translation: CASSRQGRPYEQYF. The V gene is TRBV27, the J gene TRBJ2-7, with 8 nucleotides matching TRBD1. After removal of 5 bases from V and 2 bases from J, the junction contained 5 bases not matched to a gene. CDR3 length: 14 amino acids. Germline CDR1 MNHEY, CDR2 SMNVEV (reference sequence).

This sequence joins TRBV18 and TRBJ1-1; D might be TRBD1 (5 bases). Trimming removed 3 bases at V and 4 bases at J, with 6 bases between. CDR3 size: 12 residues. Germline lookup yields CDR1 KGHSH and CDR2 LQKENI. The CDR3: CASSPRATEAFF. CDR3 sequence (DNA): TGTGCCAGCTCACCCAGGGCCACTGAAGCTTTCTTT.